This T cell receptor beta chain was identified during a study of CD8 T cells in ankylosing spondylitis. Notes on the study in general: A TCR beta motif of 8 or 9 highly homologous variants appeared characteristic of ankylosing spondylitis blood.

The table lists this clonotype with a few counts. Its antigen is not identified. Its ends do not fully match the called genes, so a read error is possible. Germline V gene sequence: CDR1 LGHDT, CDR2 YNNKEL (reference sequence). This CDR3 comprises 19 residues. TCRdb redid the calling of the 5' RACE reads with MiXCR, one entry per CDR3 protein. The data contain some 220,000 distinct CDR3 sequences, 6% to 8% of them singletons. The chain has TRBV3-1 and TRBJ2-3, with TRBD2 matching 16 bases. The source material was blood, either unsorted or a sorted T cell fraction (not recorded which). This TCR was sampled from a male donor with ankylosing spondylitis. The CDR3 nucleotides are TGTGCCTGCAGTTTCGGGACTAGCGGGAGGGCCGCGATCACAGATACGCAGTATTTT. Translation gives CACSFGTSGRAAITDTQYF.